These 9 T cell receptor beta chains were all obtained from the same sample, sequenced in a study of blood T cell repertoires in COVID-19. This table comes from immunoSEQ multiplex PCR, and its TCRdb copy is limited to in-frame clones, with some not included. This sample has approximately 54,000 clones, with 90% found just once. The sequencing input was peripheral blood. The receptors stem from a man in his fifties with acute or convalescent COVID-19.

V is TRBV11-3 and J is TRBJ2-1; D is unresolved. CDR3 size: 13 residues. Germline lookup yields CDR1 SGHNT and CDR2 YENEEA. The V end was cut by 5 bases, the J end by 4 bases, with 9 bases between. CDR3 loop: CASSPRNYNEQFF. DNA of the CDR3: TGTGCCAGCAGCCCGAGAAATTACAATGAGCAGTTCTTC.

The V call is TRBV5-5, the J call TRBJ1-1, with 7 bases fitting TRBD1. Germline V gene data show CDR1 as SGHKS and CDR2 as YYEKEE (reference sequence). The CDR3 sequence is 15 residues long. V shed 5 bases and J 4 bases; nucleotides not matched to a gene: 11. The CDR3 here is CASRSGTEFGTEAFF. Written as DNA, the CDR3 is TGTGCCAGCAGATCCGGGACAGAATTTGGCACTGAAGCTTTCTTT.

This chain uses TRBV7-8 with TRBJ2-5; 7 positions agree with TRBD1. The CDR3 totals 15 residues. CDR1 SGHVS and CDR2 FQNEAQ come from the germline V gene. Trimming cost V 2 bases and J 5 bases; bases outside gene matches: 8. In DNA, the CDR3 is TGTGCCAGCAGCTTACGAACAGGGGAAAGGGAGACCCAGTACTTC. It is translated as CASSLRTGERETQYF.

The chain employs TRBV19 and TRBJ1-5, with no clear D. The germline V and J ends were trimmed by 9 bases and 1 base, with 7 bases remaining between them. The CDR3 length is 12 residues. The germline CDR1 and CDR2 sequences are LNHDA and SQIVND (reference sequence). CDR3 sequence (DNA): TGTGCCAGCGGTTTCAGCAATCAGCCCCAGCATTTT. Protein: CASGFSNQPQHF.

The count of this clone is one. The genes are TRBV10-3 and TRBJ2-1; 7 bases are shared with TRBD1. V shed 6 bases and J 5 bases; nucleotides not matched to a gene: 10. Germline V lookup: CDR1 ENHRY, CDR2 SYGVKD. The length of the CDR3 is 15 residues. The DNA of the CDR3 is TGTGCCATCAGGGGCCTAGGGGGCACGAACAATGAGCAGTTCTTC. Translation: CAIRGLGGTNNEQFF.

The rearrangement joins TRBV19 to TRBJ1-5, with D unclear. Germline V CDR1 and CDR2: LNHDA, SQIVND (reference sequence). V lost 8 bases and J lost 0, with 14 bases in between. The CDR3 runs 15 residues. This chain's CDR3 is CASHQFRGSNQPQHF. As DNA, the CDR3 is TGTGCCAGTCACCAATTCCGGGGTAGCAATCAGCCCCAGCATTTT.

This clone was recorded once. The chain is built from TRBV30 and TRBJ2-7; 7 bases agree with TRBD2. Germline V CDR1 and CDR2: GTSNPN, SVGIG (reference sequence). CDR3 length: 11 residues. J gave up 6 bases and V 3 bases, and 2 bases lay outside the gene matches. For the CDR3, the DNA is TGTGCCTGGAGCCCGGGGGGCGAGCAGTACTTC. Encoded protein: CAWSPGGEQYF.

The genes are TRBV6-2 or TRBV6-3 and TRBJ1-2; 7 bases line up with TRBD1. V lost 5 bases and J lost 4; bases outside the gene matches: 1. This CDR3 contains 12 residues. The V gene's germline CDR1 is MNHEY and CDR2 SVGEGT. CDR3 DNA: TGTGCCAGCAGTCGGGACAGCTATGGCTACACCTTC. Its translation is CASSRDSYGYTF.

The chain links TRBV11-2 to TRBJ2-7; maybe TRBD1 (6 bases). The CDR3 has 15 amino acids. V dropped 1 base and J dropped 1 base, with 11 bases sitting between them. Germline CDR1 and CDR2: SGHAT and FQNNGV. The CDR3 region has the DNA TGTGCCAGCAGCTTAGCAGGGACAACTTCCTACGAGCAGTACTTC. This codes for CASSLAGTTSYEQYF.